Described below is a single T cell receptor (beta chain) sequence and its context. The antigen is unknown. Germline V gene lookup returns CDR1 MGHDK and CDR2 SYGVNS. The CDR3 covers 12 residues. Trimming cost V 10 bases and J 10 bases, with 18 bases left between them. This entry belongs to a study of T cells in localized non-small cell lung cancer. Points from the study as a whole: Longer overall survival accompanied higher blood T cell density.

Measured with immunoSEQ multiplex PCR; TCRdb has only the in-frame clones, and not every one. This sample has tens of thousands of clones; over 60% occur once, and the top ten carry around 21%. V usage is TRBV25-1 and J usage is TRBJ2-3; maybe TRBD1 (6 bases). The specimen comprised PBMCs, sampled before any cancer treatment. The clonotype originates from a man between 40 and 70 years old with stage II squamous cell lung carcinoma. CDR3 DNA: TGTGCCATCGGTTTGTCTTGGGGGCCGCAGTATTTT. Amino acids: CAIGLSWGPQYF.